This T cell receptor (beta chain) came from a study of T-cell reconstitution after alpha-beta-depleted transplantation in children. General study results and limits: T-cell counts and diversity were attributed mostly to newly produced T cells one year after transplant. For some patients, TCRbeta diversity was high at day 60 because of recipient T cells and thymic progenitors that survived. Reports say that about two months after transplant, the alpha-beta T cells came out of several hundred graft clones that had expanded.

The germline V and J ends were trimmed by 4 bases and 3 bases, with 9 bases remaining between them. Germline V gene lookup returns CDR1 SGHKS and CDR2 YYEKEE (reference sequence). The CDR3 consists of 13 residues. On this clonotype: Antigen specificity is unknown.

During its preparation, the TCRbeta library received unique molecular identifiers. Each CDR3 protein is one row after TCRdb ran MiXCR on the PCR reads. The table records 98,000 or so distinct CDR3 sequences, under 25% of them present only once. The chain employs TRBV5-5 and TRBJ2-3, with D perhaps TRBD1 (6 bases). This sequence originates from a boy between 2 and 10 years old with acute lymphoblastic leukemia, due to receive a stem cell transplant. The source material was PBMCs, sampled before TCRalphabeta/CD19-depleted stem cell transplant. CDR3 in amino acids: CASSSTGTDTQYF. For the CDR3, the DNA is TGTGCCAGCAGCAGCACAGGGACAGATACGCAGTATTTT.